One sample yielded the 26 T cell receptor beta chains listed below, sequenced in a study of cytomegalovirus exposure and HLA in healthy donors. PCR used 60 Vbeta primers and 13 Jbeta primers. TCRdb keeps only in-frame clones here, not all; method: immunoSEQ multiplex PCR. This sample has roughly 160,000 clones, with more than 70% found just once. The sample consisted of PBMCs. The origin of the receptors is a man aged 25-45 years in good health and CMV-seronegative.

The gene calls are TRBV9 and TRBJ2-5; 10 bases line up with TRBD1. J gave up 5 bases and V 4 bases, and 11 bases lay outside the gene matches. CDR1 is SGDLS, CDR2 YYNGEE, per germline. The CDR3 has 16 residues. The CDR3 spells CASSSRGTGVVETQYF. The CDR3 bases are TGTGCCAGCAGCTCACGAGGGACAGGGGTTGTGGAGACCCAGTACTTC.

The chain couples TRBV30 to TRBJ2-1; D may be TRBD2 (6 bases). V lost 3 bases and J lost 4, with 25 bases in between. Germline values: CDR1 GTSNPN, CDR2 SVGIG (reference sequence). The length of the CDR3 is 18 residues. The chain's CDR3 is CAWSGTRFERVLYNEQFF. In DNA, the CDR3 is TGTGCCTGGAGCGGTACCCGGTTCGAGCGGGTCCTATACAATGAGCAGTTCTTC.

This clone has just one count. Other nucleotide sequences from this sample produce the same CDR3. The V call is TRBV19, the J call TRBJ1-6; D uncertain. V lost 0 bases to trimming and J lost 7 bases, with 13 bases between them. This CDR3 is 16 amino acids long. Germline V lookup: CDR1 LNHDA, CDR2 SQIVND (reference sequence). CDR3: CASSIDREGENSPLHF. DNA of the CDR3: TGTGCCAGTAGTATAGATCGGGAGGGCGAGAATTCACCCCTCCACTTT.

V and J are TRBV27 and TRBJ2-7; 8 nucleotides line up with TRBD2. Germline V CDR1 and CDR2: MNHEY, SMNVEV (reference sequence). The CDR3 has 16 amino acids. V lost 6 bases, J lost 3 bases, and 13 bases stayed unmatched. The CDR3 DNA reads TGTGCCAGCAGCCAACAGACTAGCGCGGGACTCTACGAGCAGTACTTC. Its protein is CASSQQTSAGLYEQYF.

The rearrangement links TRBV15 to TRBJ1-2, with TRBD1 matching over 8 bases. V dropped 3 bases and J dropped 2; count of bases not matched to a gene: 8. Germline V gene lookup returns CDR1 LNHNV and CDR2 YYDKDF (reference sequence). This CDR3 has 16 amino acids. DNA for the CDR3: TGTGCCACCAGCAGCGGATGGGACAGGCTGAACTATGGCTACACCTTC. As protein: CATSSGWDRLNYGYTF.

The chain's CDR3 is CASSFKTGGEQYF. In DNA form, the CDR3 reads TGTGCCAGCAGCTTCAAAACAGGGGGCGAGCAGTACTTC. The chain links TRBV11-3 to TRBJ2-7; 8 bases are a match to TRBD1. The J segment lost 6 bases and the V segment lost 3 bases, leaving 4 bases of the junction unmatched. CDR3 size: 13 residues. Germline V gene sequence: CDR1 SGHNT, CDR2 YENEEA.

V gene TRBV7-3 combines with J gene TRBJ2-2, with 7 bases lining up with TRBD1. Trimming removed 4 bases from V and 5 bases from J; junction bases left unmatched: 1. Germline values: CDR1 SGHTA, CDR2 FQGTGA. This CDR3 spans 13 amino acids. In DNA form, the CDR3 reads TGTGCCAGCAGCTCGACAGGGACCGGGGAGCTGTTTTTT. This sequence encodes CASSSTGTGELFF.

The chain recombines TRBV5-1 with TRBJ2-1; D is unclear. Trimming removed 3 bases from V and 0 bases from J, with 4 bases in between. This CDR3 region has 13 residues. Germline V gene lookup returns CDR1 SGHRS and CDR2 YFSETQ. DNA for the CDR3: TGCGCCAGCAGCTACAGCTCCTACAATGAGCAGTTCTTC. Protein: CASSYSSYNEQFF.

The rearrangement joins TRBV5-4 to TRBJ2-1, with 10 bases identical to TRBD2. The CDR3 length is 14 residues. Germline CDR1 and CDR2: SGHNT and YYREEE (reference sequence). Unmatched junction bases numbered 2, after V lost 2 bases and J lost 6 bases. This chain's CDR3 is CASSLSGRANEQFF. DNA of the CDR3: TGTGCCAGCAGCTTAAGCGGGAGGGCCAATGAGCAGTTCTTC.

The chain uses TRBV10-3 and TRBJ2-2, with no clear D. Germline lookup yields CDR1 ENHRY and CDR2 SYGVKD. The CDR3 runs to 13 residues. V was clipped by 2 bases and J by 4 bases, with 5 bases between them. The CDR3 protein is CAISELSTGELFF. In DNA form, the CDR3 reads TGTGCCATCAGTGAGCTGAGCACCGGGGAGCTGTTTTTT.

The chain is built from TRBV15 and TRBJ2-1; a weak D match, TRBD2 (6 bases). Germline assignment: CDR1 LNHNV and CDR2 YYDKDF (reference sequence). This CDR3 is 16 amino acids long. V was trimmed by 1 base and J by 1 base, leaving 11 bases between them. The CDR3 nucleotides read TGTGCCACCAGCAGAGCCCCCAGCGGGTCCTACAATGAGCAGTTCTTC. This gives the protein CATSRAPSGSYNEQFF.

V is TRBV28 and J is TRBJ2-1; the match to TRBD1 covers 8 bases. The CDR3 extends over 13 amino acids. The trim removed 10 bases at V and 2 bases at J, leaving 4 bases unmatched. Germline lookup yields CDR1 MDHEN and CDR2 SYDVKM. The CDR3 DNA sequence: TGTGCCATCCGGGACAGGACCTACAATGAGCAGTTCTTC. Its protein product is CAIRDRTYNEQFF.

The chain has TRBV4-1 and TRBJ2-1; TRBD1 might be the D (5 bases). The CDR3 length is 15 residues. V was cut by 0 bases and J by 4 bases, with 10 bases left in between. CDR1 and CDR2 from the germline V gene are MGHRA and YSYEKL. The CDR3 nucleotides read TGCGCCAGCAGCCAAGAAGCAGGGTTATACAATGAGCAGTTCTTC. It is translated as CASSQEAGLYNEQFF.

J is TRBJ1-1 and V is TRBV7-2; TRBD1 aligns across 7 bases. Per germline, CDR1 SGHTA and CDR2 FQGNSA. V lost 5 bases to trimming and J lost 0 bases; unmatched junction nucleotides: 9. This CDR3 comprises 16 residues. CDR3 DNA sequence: TGTGCCAGCAGCCCTGACAGGGCAAGGCTGAACACTGAAGCTTTCTTT. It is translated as CASSPDRARLNTEAFF.

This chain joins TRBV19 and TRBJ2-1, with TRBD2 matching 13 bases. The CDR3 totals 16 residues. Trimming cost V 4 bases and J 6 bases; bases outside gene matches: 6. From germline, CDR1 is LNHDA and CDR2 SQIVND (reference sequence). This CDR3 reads CASSSTLAGGLNEQFF. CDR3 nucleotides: TGTGCCAGTAGTAGCACACTAGCGGGGGGGCTCAATGAGCAGTTCTTC. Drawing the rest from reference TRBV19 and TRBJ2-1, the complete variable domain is DGGITQSPKYLFRKEGQNVTLSCEQNLNHDAMYWYRQDPGQGLRLIYYSQIVNDFQKGDIAEGYSVSREKKESFPLTVTSAQKNPTAFYLCASSSTLAGGLNEQFFGPGTRLTVL.

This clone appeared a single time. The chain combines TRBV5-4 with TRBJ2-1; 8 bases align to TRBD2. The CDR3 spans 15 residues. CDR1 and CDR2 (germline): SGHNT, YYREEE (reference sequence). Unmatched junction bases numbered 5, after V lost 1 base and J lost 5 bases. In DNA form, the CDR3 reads TGTGCCAGCAGCTTGAAGCGACTAGCGAACAATGAGCAGTTCTTC. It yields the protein CASSLKRLANNEQFF.

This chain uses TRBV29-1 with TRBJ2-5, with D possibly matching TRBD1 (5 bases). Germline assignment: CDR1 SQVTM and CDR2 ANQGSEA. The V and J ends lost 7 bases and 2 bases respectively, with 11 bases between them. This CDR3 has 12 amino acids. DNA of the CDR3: TGCAGCGGATGGGGCAGACAAGAGACCCAGTACTTC. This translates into CSGWGRQETQYF.

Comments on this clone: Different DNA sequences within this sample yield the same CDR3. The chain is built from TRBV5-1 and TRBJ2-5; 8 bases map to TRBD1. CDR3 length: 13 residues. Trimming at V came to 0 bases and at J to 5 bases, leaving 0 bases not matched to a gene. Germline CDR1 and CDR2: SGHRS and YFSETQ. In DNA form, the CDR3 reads TGCGCCAGCAGCTTGGGACAGGGGGAGACCCAGTACTTC. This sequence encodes CASSLGQGETQYF.

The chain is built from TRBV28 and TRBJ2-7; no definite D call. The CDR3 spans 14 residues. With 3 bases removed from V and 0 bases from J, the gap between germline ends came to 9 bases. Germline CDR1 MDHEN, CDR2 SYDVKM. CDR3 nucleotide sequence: TGTGCCAGCAGTTTTGCAGGAACCTCCTACGAGCAGTACTTC. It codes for CASSFAGTSYEQYF. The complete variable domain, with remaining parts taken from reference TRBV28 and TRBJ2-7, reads DVKVTQSSRYLVKRTGEKVFLECVQDMDHENMFWYRQDPGLGLRLIYFSYDVKMKEKGDIPEGYSVSREKKERFSLILESASTNQTSMYLCASSFAGTSYEQYFGPGTRLTVT.

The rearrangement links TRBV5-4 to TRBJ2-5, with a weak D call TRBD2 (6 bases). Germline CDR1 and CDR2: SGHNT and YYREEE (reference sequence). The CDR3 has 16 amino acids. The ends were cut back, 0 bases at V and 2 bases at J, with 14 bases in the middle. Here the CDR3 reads CASSLAGWGDQETQYF. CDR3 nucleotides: TGTGCCAGCAGCTTGGCCGGATGGGGGGATCAAGAGACCCAGTACTTC.

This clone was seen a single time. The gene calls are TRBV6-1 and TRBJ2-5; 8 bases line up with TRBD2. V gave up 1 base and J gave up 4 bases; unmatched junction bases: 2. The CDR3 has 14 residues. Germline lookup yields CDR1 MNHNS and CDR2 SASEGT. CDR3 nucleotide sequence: TGTGCCAGCAGTGAAGTCCTAGCGGGAGAGACCCAGTACTTC. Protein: CASSEVLAGETQYF.

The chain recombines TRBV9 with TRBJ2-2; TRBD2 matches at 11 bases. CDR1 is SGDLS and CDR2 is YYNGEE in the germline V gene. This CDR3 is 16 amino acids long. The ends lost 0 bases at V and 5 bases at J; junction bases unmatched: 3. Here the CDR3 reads CASSVGGLAVTGELFF. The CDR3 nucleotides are TGTGCCAGCAGCGTAGGGGGACTAGCGGTTACCGGGGAGCTGTTTTTT.

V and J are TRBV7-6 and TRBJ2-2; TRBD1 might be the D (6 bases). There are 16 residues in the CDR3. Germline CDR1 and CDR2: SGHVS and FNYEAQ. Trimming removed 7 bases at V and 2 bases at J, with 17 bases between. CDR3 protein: CASTWTETTNTGELFF. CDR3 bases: TGTGCCAGCACCTGGACAGAAACTACTAACACCGGGGAGCTGTTTTTT.

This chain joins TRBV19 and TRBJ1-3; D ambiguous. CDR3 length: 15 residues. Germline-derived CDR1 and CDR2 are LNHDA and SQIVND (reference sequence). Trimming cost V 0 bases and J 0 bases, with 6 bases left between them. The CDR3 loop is CASSIEATSGNTIYF. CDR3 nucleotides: TGTGCCAGTAGTATAGAGGCAACCTCTGGAAACACCATATATTTT.

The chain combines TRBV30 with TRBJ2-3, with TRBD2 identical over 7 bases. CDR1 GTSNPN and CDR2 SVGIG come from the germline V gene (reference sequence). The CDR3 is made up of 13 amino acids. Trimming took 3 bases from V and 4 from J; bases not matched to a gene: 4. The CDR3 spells CAWRFGRADTQYF. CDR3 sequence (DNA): TGTGCCTGGAGATTTGGGAGGGCAGATACGCAGTATTTT.

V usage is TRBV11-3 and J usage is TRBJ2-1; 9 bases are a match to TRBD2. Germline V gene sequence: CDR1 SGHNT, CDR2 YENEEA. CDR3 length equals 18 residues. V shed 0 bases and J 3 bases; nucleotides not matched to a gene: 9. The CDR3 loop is CASSLDLEQAGGYNEQFF. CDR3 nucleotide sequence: TGTGCCAGCAGCTTAGATCTGGAGCAAGCGGGGGGCTACAATGAGCAGTTCTTC.